This T cell receptor (beta chain) was observed in a study of blood T cell repertoires in COVID-19. Study-level information: Spain, Italy and the United States supplied samples that represented acute and convalescent COVID-19. PBMCs, B-cell-depleted T cells, or T cells provided the cDNA or gDNA that made up the material.

Enrollment of patients from Seattle took place during active infection, with longitudinal follow-up. V was trimmed by 2 bases and J by 7 bases, leaving 11 bases between them. The CDR3 is 13 amino acids. The germline V gene encodes CDR1 MDHEN and CDR2 SYDVKM. This clone appeared once. Profiling relied on immunoSEQ multiplex PCR, and the TCRdb table lists in-frame clones only, not all of them. The table lists under 300,000 clones, 90% of them singletons. V gene TRBV28 combines with J gene TRBJ1-2, with D maybe TRBD1 (6 bases). Sequences were obtained from peripheral blood. The sequence was collected from a woman aged 55-69 years with COVID-19, enrolled during active disease. The CDR3 DNA reads TGTGCCAGCAGTTTAACAGGGCGAGCTGGCTACACCTTC. It yields the protein CASSLTGRAGYTF.